The sequence of this T cell receptor (beta chain) was determined in a study of molecular identifiers for immune sequencing clone quantification. Study results and caveats: Among 1 million or so naive cells, as was reported, spiked Jurkat TCR RNA from one cell was detectable.

This clonotype occurred many times. The antigen is not known. Previously described methods and listed TCR primers were employed for the bulk TCR libraries. Using its own MiXCR run on the PCR reads, TCRdb lists one record per CDR3 protein. The profile covers about 86,000 distinct CDR3 sequences, with around a quarter appearing a single time and less than 0.85% taken by the ten largest. Each library that profiled naive CD8 cells came from 20,000 to 1,000,000 sorted cells with 10%, 30% or 50% RNA. Sorting recovered naive CD8 T cells on a CD8+CD4-CCR7+CD45RA+ profile. This receptor was taken from a human donor in good health. Some libraries in this study had Jurkat cell RNA spiked in. Sequenced input: naive CD8+ T cells from blood, with Jurkat cell RNA spiked in. Noted subset: FACS-sorted CD8+CD4-CCR7+CD45RA+ naive T cells.

This chain's CDR3 is CASSWSLGSHYEQYF. Written as DNA, the CDR3 is TGTGCCAGCAGCTGGTCGCTCGGGAGCCACTACGAGCAGTACTTC. The rearrangement joins TRBV5-5 to TRBJ2-7; maybe TRBD2 (6 bases). CDR1 is SGHKS and CDR2 is YYEKEE in the germline V gene (reference sequence). V was shortened by 3 bases and J by 3 bases, with 16 bases between the two germline ends. The CDR3 is 15 residues long.